The count of the clone carrying this T cell receptor beta chain is one. The antigen is not known. These data are taken from a study of cytomegalovirus exposure and HLA in healthy donors. Study conclusions and caveats: According to a later analysis, TCR clusters from the first cohort tended to co-occur in the 120 or so validation repertoires. Most TCR sequences were uncommon, yet certain public TCRs appeared in many donors. Cytomegalovirus-associated TCR beta chains were listed, numbering some 150.

The validation cohort, a group of more than 100 subjects, included the donors and was separate from the approximately 660-subject first cohort. Using immunoSEQ multiplex PCR, the repertoire was profiled, and TCRdb retains in-frame clones only, with some absent. The data contain 250,000 to 400,000 clones, approximately 86% of them singletons. This receptor was identified in a man aged 30 to 45 in good health and CMV-seronegative. Material for sequencing was PBMCs.

Here the CDR3 DNA reads TGTGCCAGCAGATCCACGCTCGGGAGGAACGATGAAAAACTGTTTTTT. Amino acids: CASRSTLGRNDEKLFF. The chain combines TRBV7-8 with TRBJ1-4; D not certain. The CDR3 is made up of 16 amino acids. V was trimmed by 6 bases and J by 6 bases, leaving 20 bases between them. Germline V gene sequence: CDR1 SGHVS, CDR2 FQNEAQ.